These 31 T cell receptor beta chains were all obtained from the same sample, sequenced in a study of blood T cell repertoires in COVID-19. Profiled with immunoSEQ multiplex PCR; TCRdb holds only in-frame clones, not every one. The repertoire consists of 380,000 or so clones, with 86% occurring once and the leading ten covering 7.1%. The sequenced sample was peripheral blood. The receptors shown here come from a woman in her sixties or seventies with COVID-19, enrolled during active disease.

This clone was observed a few times. V and J are TRBV3-1 (or the pseudogene TRBV3-2) and TRBJ2-7, with a weak D call TRBD2 (5 bases). The length of the CDR3 is 14 residues. Trimming took off 1 base at V and 4 bases at J, with 11 bases between the two ends. The germline gives CDR1 LGHDT, CDR2 YNNKEL (reference sequence). CDR3 amino acids: CASSQVSGEYEQYF. Here the CDR3 DNA reads TGTGCCAGCAGCCAAGTCAGCGGAGAATACGAGCAGTACTTC.

This clone has more than one count but fewer than ten. The CDR3 is CATRKQGSGNQPQHF. The CDR3 DNA reads TGTGCCACCAGAAAACAGGGTAGTGGCAATCAGCCCCAGCATTTT. V is TRBV24-1 and J is TRBJ1-5; perhaps TRBD1 as D (6 bases). The ends were cut back, 7 bases at V and 2 bases at J, with 14 bases in the middle. The CDR3 is made up of 15 amino acids. Germline CDR1 is KGHDR and CDR2 is SFDVKD.

The chain uses TRBV10-1 and TRBJ1-4; 10 bases align to TRBD1. Germline CDR1 and CDR2: WNHNN and SYGVQD (reference sequence). The CDR3 has 14 residues. With V trimmed by 8 bases and J by 8 bases, 8 bases remained unmatched. CDR3 nucleotides: TGCGCCAGCTCAGCCGGGACAGGGGACGAAAAACTGTTTTTT. This encodes CASSAGTGDEKLFF.

The V and J genes are TRBV30 and TRBJ1-2; D possibly corresponds to TRBD1 (5 bases). The CDR3 totals 12 residues. Germline CDR1 reads GTSNPN; CDR2 reads SVGIG (reference sequence). Trimming cost V 3 bases and J 12 bases, with 17 bases left between them. The CDR3 bases are TGTGCCTGGAGCCTCTCAACAGGAAGGCACACCTTC. Protein product: CAWSLSTGRHTF. The entire variable domain, with the rest obtained from reference TRBV30 and TRBJ1-2, is as follows: SQTIHQWPATLVQPVGSPLSLECTVEGTSNPNLYWYRQAAGRGLQLLFYSVGIGQISSEVPQNLSASRPQDRQFILSSKKLLLSDSGFYLCAWSLSTGRHTFGSGTRLTVV.

The J gene is TRBJ2-2, the V gene TRBV11-2; 10 bases agree with TRBD1. Germline V gives CDR1 SGHAT, CDR2 FQNNGV. The CDR3 length is 16 residues. With 5 bases clipped from V and 6 bases from J, the junction kept 9 bases outside the gene matches. CDR3 nucleotides: TGTGCCAGCAGCCACGCCGGGACAGGGGCTTCCGGGGAGCTGTTTTTT. It is translated as CASSHAGTGASGELFF.

The rearrangement links TRBV19 to TRBJ1-5, with D possibly being TRBD1 (5 bases). Germline-derived CDR1 and CDR2 are LNHDA and SQIVND (reference sequence). V dropped 3 bases and J dropped 2 bases, with 11 bases sitting between them. This CDR3 contains 15 residues. The CDR3 DNA reads as TGTGCCAGTAGTATGGACACTACCCGCAATCAGCCCCAGCATTTT. Translated: CASSMDTTRNQPQHF. The variable domain in full, completed from reference TRBV19 and TRBJ1-5, reads DGGITQSPKYLFRKEGQNVTLSCEQNLNHDAMYWYRQDPGQGLRLIYYSQIVNDFQKGDIAEGYSVSREKKESFPLTVTSAQKNPTAFYLCASSMDTTRNQPQHFGDGTRLSIL.

The V and J genes are TRBV7-2 and TRBJ2-1, with TRBD2 matching 9 bases. The V and J ends lost 6 bases and 7 bases, in that order; junction bases with no gene match: 4. The CDR3 loop spans 13 amino acids. Germline V gives CDR1 SGHTA, CDR2 FQGNSA. The CDR3 is CASRRGGLNEQFF. CDR3 DNA sequence: TGTGCCAGCAGGCGGGGGGGTCTGAATGAGCAGTTCTTC.

The chain has TRBV7-2 and TRBJ2-5; possibly TRBD1 for D (5 bases). V shed 3 bases and J shed 5 bases, with 13 bases lying between them. CDR1 is SGHTA and CDR2 is FQGNSA in the germline V gene. The CDR3 runs to 14 residues. The CDR3 DNA reads as TGTGCCAGCAGCTTTCAACGGCCAGGGGAGACCCAGTACTTC. Protein product: CASSFQRPGETQYF.

The chain has TRBV19 and TRBJ2-3, with D possibly TRBD1 on 6 matching bases. The CDR3 extends over 18 amino acids. Per the germline V gene, CDR1 is LNHDA and CDR2 is SQIVND (reference sequence). Trimming stripped 8 bases from V and 0 bases from J, with 24 bases between. The CDR3: CASSPPSLRTDSTDTQYF. The CDR3 DNA reads TGTGCCAGTTCCCCACCCTCCCTGAGGACAGACAGCACAGATACGCAGTATTTT.

The V call is TRBV2, the J call TRBJ1-4; D unresolved. Trimming took off 8 bases at V and 4 bases at J, with 11 bases between the two ends. The CDR3 has 13 residues. CDR1 and CDR2 from the germline V gene are SNHLY and FYNNEI. CDR3: CASRGRDNEKLFF. CDR3 DNA sequence: TGTGCCAGCCGGGGTCGGGATAATGAAAAACTGTTTTTT.

The V and J genes are TRBV7-9 and TRBJ1-1, with 9 bases matching TRBD1. J gave up 3 bases and V 6 bases, and 14 bases lay outside the gene matches. CDR1 is SEHNR and CDR2 is FQNEAQ in the germline V gene (reference sequence). The CDR3 runs to 17 residues. DNA of the CDR3: TGTGCCAGCAGTTCTACGGGACAGGGAGCAGCTGACACTGAAGCTTTCTTT. Protein: CASSSTGQGAADTEAFF. Looking up the rest from reference TRBV7-9 and TRBJ1-1 gives the full variable domain: DTGVSQNPRHKITKRGQNVTFRCDPISEHNRLYWYRQTLGQGPEFLTYFQNEAQLEKSRLLSDRFSAERPKGSFSTLEIQRTEQGDSAMYLCASSSTGQGAADTEAFFGQGTRLTVV.

This clone was seen a single time. Other DNA variants within this sample encode the same CDR3. The chain couples TRBV12-3 or TRBV12-4 to TRBJ1-1; the D is unclear. Trimming removed 3 bases at V and 2 bases at J, with 7 bases between. This CDR3 comprises 13 residues. The CDR3 loop reads CASSFNRNTEAFF. CDR3 nucleotide sequence: TGTGCCAGCAGTTTTAACAGAAACACTGAAGCTTTCTTT.

This clone has just one count. The chain uses TRBV6-2 or TRBV6-3 and TRBJ2-2; 11 bases match TRBD1. The CDR3 loop spans 18 amino acids. Per the germline V gene, CDR1 is MNHEY and CDR2 is SVGEGT. Trimming took 1 base from V and 4 from J; bases not matched to a gene: 8. The CDR3: CASSYLPGQGAVTGELFF. The CDR3, as DNA: TGTGCCAGCAGTTACTTACCAGGACAGGGGGCTGTCACCGGGGAGCTGTTTTTT.

J is TRBJ1-2 and V is TRBV19; 8 bases map to TRBD1. CDR3 length equals 14 residues. CDR1 LNHDA and CDR2 SQIVND come from the germline V gene (reference sequence). Trimming cost V 5 bases and J 8 bases; bases outside gene matches: 10. Written as DNA, the CDR3 is TGTGCCAGTAGTTTCGACAGGGGCCTGGGCGGCTACACCTTC. Its protein product is CASSFDRGLGGYTF.

The chain has TRBV7-9 and TRBJ1-2, with 7 bases aligning to TRBD1. With V trimmed by 5 bases and J by 3 bases, 6 bases remained unmatched. The CDR3 contains 14 residues. In germline, CDR1 is SEHNR, CDR2 FQNEAQ (reference sequence). The CDR3 DNA reads as TGTGCCAGCAGCCTAGACAGGGAACACTATGGCTACACCTTC. Its protein product is CASSLDREHYGYTF.

This chain links TRBV13 with TRBJ1-6; 10 bases fit TRBD1. The trim removed 5 bases at V and 9 bases at J, leaving 10 bases unmatched. Germline V gene data show CDR1 as PRHDT and CDR2 as FYEKMQ (reference sequence). CDR3 size: 16 residues. The CDR3 coding sequence is TGTGCCAGCAGCGCCCGGGACAGGGGTCTAAGTTCACCCCTCCACTTT. Its translation: CASSARDRGLSSPLHF.

The CDR3 sequence is CSVEDSGGEETQYF. CDR3 sequence (DNA): TGCAGCGTTGAAGATTCAGGGGGCGAAGAGACCCAGTACTTC. The rearrangement joins TRBV29-1 to TRBJ2-5, with 8 bases lining up with TRBD1. Per germline, CDR1 SQVTM and CDR2 ANQGSEA. The CDR3 runs 14 residues. The ends lost 0 bases at V and 3 bases at J; junction bases unmatched: 3.

J is TRBJ2-3 and V is TRBV7-6; the D gene is possibly TRBD2 (5 bases). CDR3 length equals 15 residues. Between the trimmed V and J ends, which lost 0 bases and 2 bases, there was a span of 9 bases. Germline lookup yields CDR1 SGHVS and CDR2 FNYEAQ. The CDR3 DNA reads as TGTGCCAGCAGCTTAGCCGAGGGCTTCACAGATACGCAGTATTTT. It yields the protein CASSLAEGFTDTQYF.

The chain carries TRBV7-2 and TRBJ2-3, with a possible D match to TRBD2 (7 bases). The CDR3 is 14 amino acids. Germline CDR1 is SGHTA and CDR2 is FQGNSA. Trimming took off 3 bases at V and 3 bases at J, with 10 bases between the two ends. The CDR3 region is CASSLGGRTDTQYF. The CDR3 nucleotides are TGTGCCAGCAGCTTGGGGGGGCGGACAGATACGCAGTATTTT.

The chain uses TRBV27 and TRBJ1-6; D gene unclear. The germline V and J ends were trimmed by 3 bases and 2 bases, with 8 bases remaining between them. The CDR3 is 15 amino acids. Looked up from germline, CDR1 is MNHEY and CDR2 is SMNVEV (reference sequence). The CDR3 DNA follows: TGTGCCAGCAGTTTGAGGGAGGCCTATAATTCACCCCTCCACTTT. It encodes CASSLREAYNSPLHF.

The chain links TRBV12-3 or TRBV12-4 to TRBJ2-5, with D unclear. This CDR3 contains 11 residues. V was trimmed by 5 bases and J by 5 bases, leaving 6 bases between them. As DNA, the CDR3 is TGTGCCAGCAGTCCTCGGGAGACCCAGTACTTC. Translating gives CASSPRETQYF.

The chain links TRBV11-3 to TRBJ2-5; D might be TRBD1 (6 bases). The V gene lost 5 bases and the J gene lost 2 bases, with 21 bases spanning the gap. The CDR3 spans 17 residues. Germline CDR1 SGHNT, CDR2 YENEEA. CDR3 coding DNA: TGTGCCAGCAGCCGAGGGGGTTCCCTAGACCGTCAAGAGACCCAGTACTTC. Protein: CASSRGGSLDRQETQYF.

This chain links TRBV3-1 (or the pseudogene TRBV3-2) with TRBJ2-5; TRBD2 aligns across 8 bases. The germline V gene has CDR1 LGHDT and CDR2 YNNKEL (reference sequence). The CDR3 has 14 residues. V dropped 4 bases and J dropped 7; count of bases not matched to a gene: 8. This CDR3 reads CASSPGTRIGTQYF. DNA for the CDR3: TGTGCCAGCAGCCCCGGGACTAGAATAGGGACCCAGTACTTC.

This sequence joins TRBV9 and TRBJ2-3; TRBD2 is a possible D gene (6 bases). The CDR3 runs to 14 residues. V lost 4 bases and J lost 2, with 11 bases in between. Germline CDR1 SGDLS, CDR2 YYNGEE. CDR3 nucleotide sequence: TGTGCCAGCAGCTCGGGACTCCACACAGATACGCAGTATTTT. Its protein is CASSSGLHTDTQYF.

The rearrangement links TRBV27 to TRBJ1-2; D is possibly TRBD1 (5 bases). The CDR3 totals 13 residues. Germline V gives CDR1 MNHEY, CDR2 SMNVEV (reference sequence). Trimming took off 4 bases at V and 7 bases at J, with 13 bases between the two ends. CDR3 DNA: TGTGCCAGCAGTTGGGGGGAATTAGGTGGCTACACCTTC. It codes for CASSWGELGGYTF.

The genes are TRBV28 and TRBJ2-7; 7 bases fit TRBD1. The ends lost 4 bases at V and 2 bases at J; junction bases unmatched: 11. The CDR3 contains 16 residues. CDR1 and CDR2 (germline): MDHEN, SYDVKM. For the CDR3, the DNA is TGTGCCAGCAGTTCTGCTAGGATAGGACAGGCCTACGAGCAGTACTTC. It codes for CASSSARIGQAYEQYF.

This clone was seen once. CDR3 coding DNA: TGTGCCAGCGGGCAGGCCCACTACGAGCAGTACTTC. Encoded protein: CASGQAHYEQYF. The rearrangement joins TRBV6-5 to TRBJ2-7; no clear D. The germline V gene has CDR1 MNHEY and CDR2 SVGAGI. The V end lost 8 bases, the J end lost 3 bases, and 11 bases lay between the germline ends. The CDR3 length is 12 residues.

This chain uses TRBV19 with TRBJ1-6; TRBD1 matches at 7 bases. Germline values: CDR1 LNHDA, CDR2 SQIVND (reference sequence). J was trimmed by 9 bases and V by 10 bases; bases with no gene match: 6. This CDR3 contains 12 residues. The CDR3: CATRQGVSPLHF. The CDR3 bases are TGTGCCACCAGACAGGGTGTTTCACCCCTCCACTTT.

The chain links TRBV7-2 to TRBJ1-4; 9 positions agree with TRBD1. The trim removed 1 base at V and 11 bases at J, leaving 11 bases unmatched. The CDR3 is 16 residues long. Germline V gives CDR1 SGHTA, CDR2 FQGNSA. The DNA for the CDR3 is TGTGCCAGCAGCTTAGAGAACAAGGGACAGGGAGGGAAACTGTTTTTT. It yields the protein CASSLENKGQGGKLFF.

This chain links TRBV2 with TRBJ1-1; unclear D gene. Germline V CDR1 and CDR2: SNHLY, FYNNEI. The CDR3 is made up of 11 amino acids. With 3 bases removed from V and 7 bases from J, the gap between germline ends came to 6 bases. The CDR3 sequence is CASSERFEAFF. In DNA form, the CDR3 reads TGTGCCAGCAGTGAGCGTTTTGAAGCTTTCTTT.

V gene TRBV3-1 (or the pseudogene TRBV3-2) combines with J gene TRBJ2-7; 9 bases fit TRBD1. Trimming removed 2 bases from V and 2 bases from J; junction bases left unmatched: 1. CDR1 and CDR2 (germline): LGHDT, YNNKEL (reference sequence). This CDR3 has 14 amino acids. CDR3 loop: CASSQRTGAYEQYF. The CDR3 region has the DNA TGTGCCAGCAGCCAACGGACAGGGGCCTACGAGCAGTACTTC.